A selection of T cell receptor beta chains follows, all from one sample in a study of blood T cell repertoires in COVID-19. Measured with immunoSEQ multiplex PCR; TCRdb has only the in-frame clones, and not every one. This sample carries roughly 130,000 clones, over 75% of them seen once, and the ten largest clones take less than 4.5%. The sequencing sample was made of peripheral blood. Receptors originate from a woman aged 60-75 years with acute or convalescent COVID-19. Each CDR3 is given with its conserved first and last residue. Each record gives: J gene, clone size, V gene, D gene, CDR3 protein, CDR3 DNA. D genes are given only for firm matches. A row's size may be missing; if present it is once, few, many or a size class.

>TRBJ1-6|.|TRBV9|.
CASSEVQGNSPLHF
TGTGCCAGCAGCGAGGTCCAGGGTAATTCACCCCTCCACTTT
>TRBJ1-2|.|TRBV29-1|TRBD1
CSAAGQNFYGYTF
TGCAGCGCTGCGGGACAGAACTTTTATGGCTACACCTTC
>TRBJ2-5|.|TRBV29-1|.
CSVGRAGLSQETQYF
TGCAGCGTCGGTAGGGCAGGGCTTTCTCAAGAGACCCAGTACTTC
>TRBJ1-3|.|TRBV28|TRBD1
CASSLGTGWGNTIYF
TGTGCCAGCAGTTTGGGGACAGGGTGGGGAAACACCATATATTTT
>TRBJ2-1|.|TRBV3-1/TRBV3-2|.
CASSQRWAAVYNEQFF
TGTGCCAGCAGCCAAAGGTGGGCCGCTGTCTACAATGAGCAGTTCTTC
>TRBJ2-3|.|TRBV7-6|.
CASSLGAGPRDTQYF
TGTGCCAGCAGCTTAGGGGCAGGGCCCCGAGATACGCAGTATTTT
>TRBJ1-2|.|TRBV6-4|.
CASSGGNGPPGYTF
TGTGCCAGCAGTGGCGGGAACGGGCCCCCGGGCTACACCTTC
>TRBJ1-1|.|TRBV19|TRBD1
CASSLRTGMNTEAFF
TGTGCCAGTAGTTTAAGGACAGGGATGAACACTGAAGCTTTCTTT
>TRBJ1-4|.|TRBV5-1|.
CASSPLSSSTNEKLFF
TGCGCCAGCAGCCCCCTCTCTAGTTCAACTAATGAAAAACTGTTTTTT
>TRBJ2-1|.|TRBV14|.
CASSLPGGPYNEQFF
TGTGCCAGCAGCCTACCGGGGGGCCCCTACAATGAGCAGTTCTTC
>TRBJ1-1|few|TRBV6-5|.
CASIEGHQNTEAFF
TGTGCCAGCATAGAGGGACACCAGAACACTGAAGCTTTCTTT
>TRBJ1-6|.|TRBV28|TRBD1
CASSTYRQGNNSPLHF
TGTGCCAGCAGCACCTACCGACAGGGGAATAATTCACCCCTCCACTTT
>TRBJ1-1|once|TRBV9|.
CASSVAGTALNTEAFF
TGTGCCAGCAGCGTAGCTGGAACAGCCCTAAACACTGAAGCTTTCTTT
>TRBJ2-7|few|TRBV11-2|.
CASSSFRGRGEQYF
TGTGCCAGCAGTTCCTTTCGGGGTCGGGGGGAGCAGTACTTC
>TRBJ2-5|few|TRBV5-1|TRBD2
CASSLWGREAQETQYF
TGCGCCAGCAGCTTGTGGGGCCGGGAGGCGCAGGAGACCCAGTACTTC
>TRBJ1-5|.|TRBV19|.
CASTSAGNQPQHF
TGTGCCAGTACGTCTGCGGGCAATCAGCCCCAGCATTTT
>TRBJ1-2|.|TRBV7-9|.
CASSLADTNYGYTF
TGTGCCAGCAGCTTGGCAGACACGAACTATGGCTACACCTTC
>TRBJ1-1|once|TRBV28|.
CASSLAGGGNTEAFF
TGTGCCAGCAGTTTAGCAGGTGGAGGGAACACTGAAGCTTTCTTT
>TRBJ2-7|.|TRBV7-2|.
CASSVQVISYEQYF
TGTGCCAGCAGCGTACAAGTCATCTCCTACGAGCAGTACTTC
>TRBJ2-1|.|TRBV7-3|.
CASSLRQASYNEQFF
TGTGCCAGCAGCTTAAGACAGGCCTCCTACAATGAGCAGTTCTTC
>TRBJ1-2|.|TRBV30|TRBD1
CAWSLVRDRGDGYTF
TGTGCCTGGAGCCTAGTGCGGGACAGGGGGGATGGCTACACCTTC
>TRBJ1-1|.|TRBV6-6|TRBD1
CASSYRTGGKSAEAFF
TGTGCCAGCAGTTATCGGACAGGGGGTAAGAGCGCTGAAGCTTTCTTT
>TRBJ1-1|.|TRBV7-9|.
CASSSREAFF
TGTGCCAGCAGTTCTCGGGAAGCTTTCTTT
>TRBJ2-5|.|TRBV2|.
CASRAGTPQYF
TGTGCCAGCAGGGCCGGGACACCCCAGTACTTC
>TRBJ1-1|.|TRBV18|.
CASSQGLNTEAFF
TGTGCCAGCTCTCAGGGACTTAACACTGAAGCTTTCTTT
>TRBJ1-2|.|TRBV7-9|.
CASSVGSSNYGYTF
TGTGCCAGCAGCGTGGGGAGCTCTAACTATGGCTACACCTTC
>TRBJ1-1|.|TRBV6-5|TRBD1
CASSGQAWMNTEAFF
TGTGCCAGCAGCGGACAGGCGTGGATGAACACTGAAGCTTTCTTT
>TRBJ1-4|once|TRBV6-2/TRBV6-3|.
CASSFRAANEKLFF
TGTGCCAGCAGTTTCAGAGCGGCAAATGAAAAACTGTTTTTT
>TRBJ2-2|.|TRBV9|.
CASSGVSNTGELFF
TGTGCCAGCAGCGGAGTATCGAACACCGGGGAGCTGTTTTTT
>TRBJ2-2|.|TRBV7-7|.
CASSRDPGLQEGTGELFF
TGTGCTAGCAGCCGAGACCCGGGACTCCAGGAAGGGACCGGGGAGCTGTTTTTT
>TRBJ1-4|.|TRBV7-9|TRBD1
CASSPPGQGNEKLFF
TGTGCCAGCAGCCCTCCGGGACAGGGTAATGAAAAACTGTTTTTT
>TRBJ2-1|.|TRBV19|TRBD2
CATELAGVNEQFF
TGTGCTACAGAACTAGCGGGAGTCAATGAGCAGTTCTTC
>TRBJ1-1|.|TRBV5-1|TRBD1
CASSILGQGEAFF
TGCGCCAGCAGCATCCTCGGACAGGGAGAAGCTTTCTTT
>TRBJ2-5|.|TRBV19|.
CASSIVAGKEAQYF
TGTGCCAGTAGTATTGTGGCGGGAAAAGAGGCCCAGTACTTC
>TRBJ1-2|.|TRBV5-4|.
CASSLQGNYGYTF
TGTGCCAGCAGCCTACAGGGAAACTATGGCTACACCTTC
>TRBJ2-2|.|TRBV2|.
CASLKEGVGGELFF
TGTGCCAGCCTAAAGGAGGGAGTTGGCGGGGAGCTGTTTTTT
>TRBJ2-1|.|TRBV28|TRBD2
CASSFAGGGNNEQFF
TGTGCCAGCAGTTTCGCGGGAGGGGGCAACAATGAGCAGTTCTTC
>TRBJ2-7|.|TRBV11-1|TRBD1
CASSLGQVVSEQYF
TGTGCCAGCAGCCTTGGACAGGTGGTCAGCGAGCAGTACTTC
>TRBJ2-7|once|TRBV6-6|TRBD2
CASVLAGNNYEQYF
TGTGCCTCCGTACTAGCGGGAAACAACTACGAGCAGTACTTC
>TRBJ2-2|once|TRBV7-3|TRBD1
CASSLKQGTGELFF
TGTGCCAGCAGCCTAAAACAGGGGACCGGGGAGCTGTTTTTT
>TRBJ2-7|.|TRBV6-1|.
CASSEAGRGTPYEQYF
TGTGCCAGCAGTGAAGCTGGCAGGGGAACACCCTACGAGCAGTACTTC
>TRBJ1-2|few|TRBV28|TRBD1
CASNRPGQGFYGYTF
TGTGCCAGCAACCGTCCGGGACAGGGTTTCTATGGCTACACCTTC
>TRBJ2-1|.|TRBV5-4|TRBD1
CASSPAGQVTYNEQFF
TGTGCCAGCAGCCCCGCGGGACAGGTAACCTACAATGAGCAGTTCTTC
>TRBJ1-3|.|TRBV4-1|TRBD1
CASRTTGGPQYF
TGCGCCAGCAGGACAACAGGGGGCCCTCAATATTTT
>TRBJ2-1|.|TRBV9|TRBD2
CASSALGLAGVRNEQFF
TGTGCCAGCAGCGCATTGGGACTAGCGGGAGTACGAAATGAGCAGTTCTTC
>TRBJ2-5|.|TRBV18|.
CASSPRSERETQYF
TGTGCCAGCTCACCAAGGTCCGAGCGAGAGACCCAGTACTTC
>TRBJ1-6|.|TRBV2|TRBD1
CASRRTGGSNSPLHF
TGTGCCAGCAGGCGGACAGGGGGTAGCAATTCACCCCTCCACTTT
>TRBJ2-1|.|TRBV11-1|.
CASSSRTAGEQFF
TGTGCCAGCAGCTCCCGGACGGCGGGTGAGCAGTTCTTC
>TRBJ2-2|medium-sized|TRBV19|.
CASSIVTGGPNTGELFF
TGTGCCAGTAGTATAGTGACAGGAGGCCCGAACACCGGGGAGCTGTTTTTT
>TRBJ2-1|.|TRBV5-1|.
CASSLAPSSNEQFF
TGCGCCAGCAGCTTGGCCCCCTCTAGCAATGAGCAGTTCTTC
>TRBJ1-1|few|TRBV6-5|TRBD1
CASSNADRGTEAFF
TGTGCCAGCAGTAACGCAGACAGGGGCACTGAAGCTTTCTTT
>TRBJ2-3|.|TRBV10-2|.
CASRVAASTDTQYF
TGCGCCAGCAGGGTAGCGGCTAGCACAGATACGCAGTATTTT
>TRBJ1-2|.|TRBV19|.
CASLGGGLQYYGYTF
TGTGCCAGCCTAGGGGGGGGCCTTCAATACTATGGCTACACCTTC
>TRBJ1-6|.|TRBV5-1|.
CASSLGGGDNSPLHF
TGCGCCAGCAGCTTGGGAGGGGGGGATAATTCACCCCTCCACTTT
>TRBJ1-4|.|TRBV10-3|TRBD1
CAISVGQGREKLFF
TGTGCCATCAGTGTCGGACAGGGGAGAGAAAAACTGTTTTTT
>TRBJ1-3|.|TRBV6-5|.
CASSYSRPSSGNTIYF
TGTGCCAGCAGTTACTCGAGGCCGAGCTCTGGAAACACCATATATTTT
>TRBJ2-1|.|TRBV30|.
CAWSPGGASSHNEQFF
TGTGCCTGGAGTCCTGGGGGGGCCTCGTCCCACAATGAGCAGTTCTTC
>TRBJ1-6|.|TRBV5-1|.
CASREGGSSYNSPLHF
TGCGCCAGCAGAGAGGGGGGGAGCTCCTATAATTCACCCCTCCACTTT
>TRBJ2-7|.|TRBV7-8|TRBD2
CASSLVAGAYEQYF
TGTGCCAGCAGCTTAGTAGCGGGAGCCTACGAGCAGTACTTC
>TRBJ2-7|.|TRBV5-1|.
CASSLEGRVDEQYF
TGCGCCAGCAGCTTGGAAGGCAGGGTGGACGAGCAGTACTTC